What follows describes a single T cell receptor (beta chain). This table comes from immunoSEQ multiplex PCR, and its TCRdb copy is limited to in-frame clones, with some not included. The sample has about 160,000 clones; about nine tenths are singletons. This specimen comes from a study of blood T cell repertoires in COVID-19. Looking at the study overall: Samples of COVID-19 (acute and convalescent) were obtained from the United States, Italy and Spain.

Participants were aged about 18 to 90 years from more than 20 US areas. Participants' own reports of clinical history determined their cohort assignment. The J segment lost 5 bases and the V segment lost 4 bases, leaving 10 bases of the junction unmatched. This CDR3 has 15 residues. The germline V gene has CDR1 SGHRS and CDR2 YFSETQ. The chain recombines TRBV5-1 with TRBJ2-7; TRBD1 aligns across 9 bases. This TCR was sampled from a woman in her forties who had been exposed to COVID-19. Sequenced: PBMCs or T cells enriched from blood (not recorded which). The CDR3 region is CASSTSTGGFNEQYF. The CDR3 DNA reads as TGCGCCAGCAGCACCTCGACAGGGGGATTCAACGAGCAGTACTTC.